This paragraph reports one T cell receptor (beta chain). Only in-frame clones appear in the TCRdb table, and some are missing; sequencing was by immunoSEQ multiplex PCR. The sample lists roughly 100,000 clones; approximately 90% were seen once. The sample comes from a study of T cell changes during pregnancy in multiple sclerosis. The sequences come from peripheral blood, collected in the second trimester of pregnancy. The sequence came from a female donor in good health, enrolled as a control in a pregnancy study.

CDR3 bases: TGTGCCAGCAGTTTAAGGACTAGCGGCTACGAGCAGTACTTC. Its translation: CASSLRTSGYEQYF. The gene calls are TRBV27 and TRBJ2-7, with TRBD2 matching over 10 bases. The CDR3 spans 14 residues. Losses at the gene ends were 2 bases for V and 3 bases for J; bases not matched to a gene: 1. Germline loops: CDR1 MNHEY, CDR2 SMNVEV (reference sequence).